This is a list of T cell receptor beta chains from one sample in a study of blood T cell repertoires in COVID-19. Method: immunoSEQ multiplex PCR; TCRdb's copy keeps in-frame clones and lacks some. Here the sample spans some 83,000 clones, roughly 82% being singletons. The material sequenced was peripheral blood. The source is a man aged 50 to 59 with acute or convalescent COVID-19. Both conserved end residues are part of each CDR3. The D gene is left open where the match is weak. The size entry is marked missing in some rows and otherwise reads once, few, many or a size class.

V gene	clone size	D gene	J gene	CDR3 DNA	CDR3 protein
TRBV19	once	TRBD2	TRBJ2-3	TGTGCCAGTACTGGCGGGGGGGGGAAGAGTACGCAGTATTTT	CASTGGGGKSTQYF
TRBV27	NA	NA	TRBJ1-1	TGTGCCAGCAGTTTAGGGAGTTCCAACACTGAAGCTTTCTTT	CASSLGSSNTEAFF
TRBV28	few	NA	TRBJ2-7	TGTGCCAGCAGTTTAATACAGTCCTCCTACGAGCAGTACTTC	CASSLIQSSYEQYF
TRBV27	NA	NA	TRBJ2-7	TGTGCCAGCAGTTTACCCGCCGGCGAGCAGTACTTC	CASSLPAGEQYF
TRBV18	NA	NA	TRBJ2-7	TGTGCCAGCGTGGGACTTTGGCCCTACGAGCAGTACTTC	CASVGLWPYEQYF
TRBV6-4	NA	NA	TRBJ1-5	TGTGCCAGCAGCCCGACTGGTGATAGCAATCAGCCCCAGCATTTT	CASSPTGDSNQPQHF
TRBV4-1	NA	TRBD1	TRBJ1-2	TGCGCCAGCAGCCGTCTCCACACAGGGGGCCAGGACTATGGCTACACCTTC	CASSRLHTGGQDYGYTF
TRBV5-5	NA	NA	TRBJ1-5	TGTGCCAGCAGCTTTCAAGGGGCTCAGCCCCAGCATTTT	CASSFQGAQPQHF
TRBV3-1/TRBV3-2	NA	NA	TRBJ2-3	TGTGCCAGCAGCCAAGTTCGAGCGTCAGATACGCAGTATTTT	CASSQVRASDTQYF
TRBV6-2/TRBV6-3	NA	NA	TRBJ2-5	TGTGCCAGCAGTTACCCCCCAGTTGGGGCTTACAGGCGGGAGACCCAGTACTTC	CASSYPPVGAYRRETQYF
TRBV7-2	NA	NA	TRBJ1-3	TGTGCCAGCAGCTTAGAGACGGGCTCTGGAAACACCATATATTTT	CASSLETGSGNTIYF
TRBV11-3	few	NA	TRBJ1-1	TGTGCCAGCAGCCTTGGACAGAATGAAGCTTTCTTT	CASSLGQNEAFF
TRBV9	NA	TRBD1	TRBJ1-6	TGTGCCAGCAGCGTGGGACAGGGGGCTAATTCACCCCTCCACTTT	CASSVGQGANSPLHF
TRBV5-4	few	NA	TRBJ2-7	TGTGCCAGCAGCTTGACGGGGTTGGAGCAGTACTTC	CASSLTGLEQYF
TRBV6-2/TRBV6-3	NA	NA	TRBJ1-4	TGTGCCAGCAGTTACTCGACTAAGGAGCCTAATGAAAAACTGTTTTTT	CASSYSTKEPNEKLFF
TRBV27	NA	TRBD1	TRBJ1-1	TGTGCCAGCAGTTTAGGGGACAGGGCAACTGAAGCTTTCTTT	CASSLGDRATEAFF
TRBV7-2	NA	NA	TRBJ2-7	TGTGCCAGCACCACATCCGGGGGCTACGAGCAGTACTTC	CASTTSGGYEQYF
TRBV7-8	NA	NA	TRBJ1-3	TGTGCCAGCAGCTTAGCGCTGCGGGGCGGCTCTGGAAACACCATATATTTT	CASSLALRGGSGNTIYF
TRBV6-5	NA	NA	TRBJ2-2	TGTGCCAGCAAAGAAGGCGGGCGCGCCGGGGAGCTGTTTTTT	CASKEGGRAGELFF
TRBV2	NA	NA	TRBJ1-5	TGTGCCAGCAGTGAGGGGGCTTATAGCAATCAGCCCCAGCATTTT	CASSEGAYSNQPQHF
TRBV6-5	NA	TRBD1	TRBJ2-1	TGTGCCAGCAGTCGGGACAGTTACAATGAGCAGTTCTTC	CASSRDSYNEQFF
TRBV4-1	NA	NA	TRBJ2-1	TGCGCCAGCAGCCAAGAGGTCCTAGGCAGGGGTGAGCAGTTCTTC	CASSQEVLGRGEQFF
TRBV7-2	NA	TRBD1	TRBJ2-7	TGTGCCAGCAGCTTAGGGGGGACAGGGATCTCCTACGAGCAGTACTTC	CASSLGGTGISYEQYF